This TCR beta chain was retrieved from a study of tumor-infiltrating lymphocytes in primary liver carcinoma. The study co-extracted DNA and RNA from around 18-30 mg of unsorted bulk tissue. Comment on this clonotype: Germline and junction disagree at one end, which may indicate a read error.

CDR1 and CDR2 (germline): SGHKS, YYEKEE (reference sequence). The CDR3 consists of 20 residues. Priming with a constant-region primer yielded TCR beta cDNA from roughly 490 ng total RNA. For TCR beta, libraries were produced by three nested multiplex PCR rounds using slightly modified ARM-PCR. The study ran its first two PCR rounds for nine to eleven cycles each, using TRBV1-TRBV30 forward primers and a C-beta reverse primer. MiXCR, run by TCRdb on the multiplex PCR reads, gives a single entry per CDR3 protein. The sample contains around 32,000 distinct CDR3 sequences, over 60% of which appear only once.

Input material: liver tumor tissue from sampling region 5. Sample subset: tumor region T5, tumor centre. The rearrangement links TRBV5-5 to TRBJ2-3, with TRBD2 matching 13 bases. The source of this sequence is a man aged 35 to 55 with primary liver carcinoma and hepatitis B virus infection. The CDR3 DNA reads as TGTGCCAGCAGCTTGGCTCCACCCAGGACTAGCGGGAGTGGTACAGATACGCAGTACTTT. It codes for CASSLAPPRTSGSGTDTQYF.